This TCR beta chain comes out of a study of shared clonotypes between healthy human individuals. On sorted subsets, replicate PCRs used roughly 220 ng DNA, or about 30,000 T cell genomes. The method was immunoSEQ multiplex PCR; TCRdb's version includes in-frame clones alone and lacks a portion of them. Here the sample spans about 2 million clones, about 95% being singletons. General observations from the study: Sampling was confined to blood; repertoires within tissues likely differ.

In the case of this clone: The antigen is not known.

V dropped 1 base and J dropped 4 bases, with 8 bases sitting between them. The CDR3 is made up of 14 amino acids. Germline loops: CDR1 SEHNR, CDR2 FQNEAQ (reference sequence). Terminally differentiated effector memory CD45RA+ cells were excluded by CCR7 positive selection of CD45RO-negative cells. The sequence was collected from a young man in good health. The sequenced material came from naive CD8+ T cells sorted from blood. V gene TRBV7-9 combines with J gene TRBJ2-1; D gene uncertain. The CDR3 DNA follows: TGTGCCAGCAGCTTAGAGGAGAGTTACAATGAGCAGTTCTTC. It encodes CASSLEESYNEQFF.